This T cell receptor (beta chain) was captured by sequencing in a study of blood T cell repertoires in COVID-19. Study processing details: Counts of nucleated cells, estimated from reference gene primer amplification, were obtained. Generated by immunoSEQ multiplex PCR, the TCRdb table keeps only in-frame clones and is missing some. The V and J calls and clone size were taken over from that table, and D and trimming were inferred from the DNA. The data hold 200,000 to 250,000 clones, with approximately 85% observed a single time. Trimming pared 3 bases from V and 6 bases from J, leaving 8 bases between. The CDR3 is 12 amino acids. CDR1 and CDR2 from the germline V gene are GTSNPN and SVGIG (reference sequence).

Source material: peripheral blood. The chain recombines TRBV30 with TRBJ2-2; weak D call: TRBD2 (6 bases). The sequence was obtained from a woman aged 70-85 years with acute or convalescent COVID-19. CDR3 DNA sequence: TGTGCCTGGAGGCGGGGCCCCGGGGAGCTGTTTTTT. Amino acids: CAWRRGPGELFF.